Below, one T cell receptor (beta chain) is given with its context. This table comes from immunoSEQ multiplex PCR, and its TCRdb copy is limited to in-frame clones, with some not included. The sample has about 380,000 clones; more than 85% are singletons. This sample was included in a study of shared T cell receptors in the human thymus. Trimming at V came to 0 bases and at J to 4 bases, leaving 9 bases not matched to a gene. This CDR3 has 18 residues. Germline loops: CDR1 LNHNV, CDR2 YYDKDF (reference sequence). The sample was thymocytes. The V call is TRBV15, the J call TRBJ2-7; 13 bases fit TRBD2. This receptor was obtained from a human donor. CDR3 coding DNA: TGTGCCACCAGCAGAGACCAAGCGACTAGCGGGGGGCCTTACGAGCAGTACTTC. Residues: CATSRDQATSGGPYEQYF.